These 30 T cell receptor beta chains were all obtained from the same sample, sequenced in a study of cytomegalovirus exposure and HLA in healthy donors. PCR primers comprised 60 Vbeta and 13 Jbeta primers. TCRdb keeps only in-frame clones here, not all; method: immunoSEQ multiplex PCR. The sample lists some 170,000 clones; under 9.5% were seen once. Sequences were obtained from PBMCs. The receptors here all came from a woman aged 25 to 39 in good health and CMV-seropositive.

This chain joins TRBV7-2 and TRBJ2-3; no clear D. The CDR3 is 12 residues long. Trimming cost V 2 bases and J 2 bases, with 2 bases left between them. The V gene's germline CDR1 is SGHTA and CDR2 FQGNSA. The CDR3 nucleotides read TGTGCCAGCAGCTTATACACAGATACGCAGTATTTT. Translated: CASSLYTDTQYF.

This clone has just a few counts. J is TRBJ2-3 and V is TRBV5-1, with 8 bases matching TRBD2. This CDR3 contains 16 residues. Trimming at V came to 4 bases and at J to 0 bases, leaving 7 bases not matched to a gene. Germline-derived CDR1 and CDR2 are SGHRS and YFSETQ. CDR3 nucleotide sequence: TGCGCCAGCAGCCTTCGGGGGGGCACTAGCACAGATACGCAGTATTTT. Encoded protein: CASSLRGGTSTDTQYF. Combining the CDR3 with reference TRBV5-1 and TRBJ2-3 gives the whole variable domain KAGVTQTPRYLIKTRGQQVTLSCSPISGHRSVSWYQQTPGQGLQFLFEYFSETQRNKGNFPGRFSGRQFSNSRSEMNVSTLELGDSALYLCASSLRGGTSTDTQYFGPGTRLTVL.

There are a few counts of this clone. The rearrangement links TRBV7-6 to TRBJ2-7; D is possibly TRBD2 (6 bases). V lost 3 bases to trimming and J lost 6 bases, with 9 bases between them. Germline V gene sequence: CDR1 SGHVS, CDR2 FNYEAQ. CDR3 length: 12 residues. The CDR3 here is CASSLGGGEQYF. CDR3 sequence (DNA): TGTGCCAGCAGCTTGGGGGGAGGCGAGCAGTACTTC.

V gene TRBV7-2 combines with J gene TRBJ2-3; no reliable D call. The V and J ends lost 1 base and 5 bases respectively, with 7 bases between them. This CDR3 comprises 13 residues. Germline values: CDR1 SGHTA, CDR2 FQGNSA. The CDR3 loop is CASSLGLRDTQYF. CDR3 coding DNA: TGTGCCAGCAGCTTAGGGTTGAGAGATACGCAGTATTTT.

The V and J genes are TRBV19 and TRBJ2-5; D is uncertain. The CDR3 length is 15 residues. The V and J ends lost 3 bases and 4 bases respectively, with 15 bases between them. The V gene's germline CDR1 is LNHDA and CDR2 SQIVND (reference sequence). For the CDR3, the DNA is TGTGCCAGTAGTATGGGTACGACTTCTCTAGAGACCCAGTACTTC. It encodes CASSMGTTSLETQYF.

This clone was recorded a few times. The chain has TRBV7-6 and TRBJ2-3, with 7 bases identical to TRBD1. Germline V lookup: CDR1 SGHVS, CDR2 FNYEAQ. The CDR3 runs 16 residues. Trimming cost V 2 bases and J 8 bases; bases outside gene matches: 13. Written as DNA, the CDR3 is TGTGCCAGCAGCTTAACCTTCGCCACAGGGGCAAGTACGCAGTATTTT. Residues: CASSLTFATGASTQYF.

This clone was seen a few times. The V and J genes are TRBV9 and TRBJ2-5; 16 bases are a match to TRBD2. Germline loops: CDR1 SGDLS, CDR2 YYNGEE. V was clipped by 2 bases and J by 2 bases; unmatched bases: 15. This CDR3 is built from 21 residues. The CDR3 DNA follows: TGTGCCAGCAGCGTTACCTTTCCCGGGACTAGCGGGAGGGCCCATCAAGAGACCCAGTACTTC. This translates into CASSVTFPGTSGRAHQETQYF.

CDR3 nucleotide sequence: TGTGCCAGCAGTGATAAGGGCGCGGACAGGGGAGTATTTGTTGGAGCGAACACTGAAGCTTTCTTT. Amino acid sequence: CASSDKGADRGVFVGANTEAFF. This chain uses TRBV2 with TRBJ1-1; TRBD1 aligns across 9 bases. This CDR3 has 22 residues. Germline trimming cut 3 bases from V and 1 base from J; bases unmatched to any gene: 24. Germline assignment: CDR1 SNHLY and CDR2 FYNNEI.

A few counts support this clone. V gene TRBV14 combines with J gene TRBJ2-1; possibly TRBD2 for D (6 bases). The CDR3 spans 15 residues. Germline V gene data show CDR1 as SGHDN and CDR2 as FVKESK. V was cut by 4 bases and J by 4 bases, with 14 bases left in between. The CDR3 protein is CASSLTGLGYNEQFF. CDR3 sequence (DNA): TGTGCCAGCAGCCTAACGGGACTTGGGTACAATGAGCAGTTCTTC.

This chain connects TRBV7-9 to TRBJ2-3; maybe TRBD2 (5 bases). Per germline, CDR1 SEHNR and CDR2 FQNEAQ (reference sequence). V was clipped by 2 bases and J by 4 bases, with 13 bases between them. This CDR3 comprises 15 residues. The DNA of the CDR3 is TGTGCCAGCAGCTTAAAGAGGGCTGAAGCAGATACGCAGTATTTT. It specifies CASSLKRAEADTQYF.

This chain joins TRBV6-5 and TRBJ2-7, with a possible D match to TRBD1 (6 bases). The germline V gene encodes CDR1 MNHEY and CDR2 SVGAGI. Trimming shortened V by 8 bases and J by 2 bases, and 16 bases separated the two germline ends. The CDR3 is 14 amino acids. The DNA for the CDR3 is TGTGCCAGCGGATTACAGGGTAACGCCTACGAGCAGTACTTC. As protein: CASGLQGNAYEQYF.

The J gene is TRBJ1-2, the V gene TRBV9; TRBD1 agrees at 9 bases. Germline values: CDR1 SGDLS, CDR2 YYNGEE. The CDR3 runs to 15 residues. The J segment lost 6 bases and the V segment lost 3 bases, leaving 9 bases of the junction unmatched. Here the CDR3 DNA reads TGTGCCAGCAGCGCTCGTGACAGGGGGAGGAATGGCTACACCTTC. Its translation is CASSARDRGRNGYTF.

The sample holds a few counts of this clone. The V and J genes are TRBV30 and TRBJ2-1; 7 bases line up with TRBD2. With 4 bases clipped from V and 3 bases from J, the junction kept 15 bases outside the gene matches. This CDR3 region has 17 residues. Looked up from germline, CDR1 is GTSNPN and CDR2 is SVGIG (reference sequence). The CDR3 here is CAWTFIPAGPLYNEQFF. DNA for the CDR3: TGTGCCTGGACCTTTATCCCAGCGGGACCCCTCTACAATGAGCAGTTCTTC.

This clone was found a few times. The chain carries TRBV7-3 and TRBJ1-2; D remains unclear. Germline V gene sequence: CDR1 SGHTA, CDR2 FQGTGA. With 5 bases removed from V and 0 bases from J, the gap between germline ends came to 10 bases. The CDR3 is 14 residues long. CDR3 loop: CASSPGLSNYGYTF. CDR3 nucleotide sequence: TGTGCCAGCAGCCCAGGCCTATCTAACTATGGCTACACCTTC.

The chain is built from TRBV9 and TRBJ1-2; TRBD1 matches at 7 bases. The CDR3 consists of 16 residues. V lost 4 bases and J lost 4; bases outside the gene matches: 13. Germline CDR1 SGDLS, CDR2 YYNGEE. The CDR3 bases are TGTGCCAGCAGCTCCCTACGGGGGACAGATTCCTATGGCTACACCTTC. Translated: CASSSLRGTDSYGYTF.

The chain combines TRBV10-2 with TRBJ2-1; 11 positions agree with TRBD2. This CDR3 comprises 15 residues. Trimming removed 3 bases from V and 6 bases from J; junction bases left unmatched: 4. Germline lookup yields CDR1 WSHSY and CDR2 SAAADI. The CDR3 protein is CASSDWLAGGNEQFF. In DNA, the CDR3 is TGCGCCAGCAGTGATTGGCTAGCGGGGGGCAATGAGCAGTTCTTC.

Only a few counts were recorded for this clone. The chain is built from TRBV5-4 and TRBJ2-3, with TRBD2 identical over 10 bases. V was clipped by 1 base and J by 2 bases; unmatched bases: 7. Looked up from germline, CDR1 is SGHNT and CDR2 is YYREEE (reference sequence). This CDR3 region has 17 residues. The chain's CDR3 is CASSLYTSGALTDTQYF. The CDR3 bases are TGTGCCAGCAGCTTGTACACTAGCGGGGCCCTCACAGATACGCAGTATTTT.

This CDR3 reads CASSQDDRSSYNEQFF. The DNA of the CDR3 is TGCGCCAGCAGCCAAGATGACAGGAGCTCCTACAATGAGCAGTTCTTC. The chain joins TRBV4-1 to TRBJ2-1; D possibly corresponds to TRBD1 (6 bases). Between the trimmed V and J ends, which lost 0 bases and 0 bases, there was a span of 9 bases. The CDR3 spans 16 residues. Germline-derived CDR1 and CDR2 are MGHRA and YSYEKL.

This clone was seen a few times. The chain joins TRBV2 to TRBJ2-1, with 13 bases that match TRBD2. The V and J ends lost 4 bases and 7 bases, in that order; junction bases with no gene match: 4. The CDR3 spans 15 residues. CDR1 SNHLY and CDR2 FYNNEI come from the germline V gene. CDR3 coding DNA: TGTGCCAGCAGTGCGACTAGCGGGGGGTATAATGAGCAGTTCTTC. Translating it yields CASSATSGGYNEQFF.

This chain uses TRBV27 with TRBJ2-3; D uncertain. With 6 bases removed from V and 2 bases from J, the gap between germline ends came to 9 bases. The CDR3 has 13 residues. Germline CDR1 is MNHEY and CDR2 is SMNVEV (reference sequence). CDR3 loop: CASRRHNTDTQYF. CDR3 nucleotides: TGTGCCAGCAGGAGACATAACACAGATACGCAGTATTTT.

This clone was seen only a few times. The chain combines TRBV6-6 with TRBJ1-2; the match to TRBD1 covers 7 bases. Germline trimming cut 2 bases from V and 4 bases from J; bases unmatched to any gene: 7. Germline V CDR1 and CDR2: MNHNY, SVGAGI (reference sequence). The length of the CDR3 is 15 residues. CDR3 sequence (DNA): TGTGCCAGCAGTTACAAGGGGGCCCTTTTCTATGGCTACACCTTC. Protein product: CASSYKGALFYGYTF.

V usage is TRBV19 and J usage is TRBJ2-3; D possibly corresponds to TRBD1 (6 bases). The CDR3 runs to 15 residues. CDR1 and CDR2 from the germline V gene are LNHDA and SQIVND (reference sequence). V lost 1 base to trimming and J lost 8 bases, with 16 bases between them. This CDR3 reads CASSIGPTGIITQYF. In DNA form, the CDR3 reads TGTGCCAGTAGTATAGGCCCCACAGGGATTATTACGCAGTATTTT. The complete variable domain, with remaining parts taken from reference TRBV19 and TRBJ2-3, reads DGGITQSPKYLFRKEGQNVTLSCEQNLNHDAMYWYRQDPGQGLRLIYYSQIVNDFQKGDIAEGYSVSREKKESFPLTVTSAQKNPTAFYLCASSIGPTGIITQYFGPGTRLTVL.

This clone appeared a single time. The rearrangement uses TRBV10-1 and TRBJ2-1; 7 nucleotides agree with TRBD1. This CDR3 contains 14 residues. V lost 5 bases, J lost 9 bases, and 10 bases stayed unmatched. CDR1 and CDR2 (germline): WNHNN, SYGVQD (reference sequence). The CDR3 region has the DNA TGCGCCAGCAGTCGAGGGATACAGGGGTCTGAGCAGTTCTTC. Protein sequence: CASSRGIQGSEQFF.

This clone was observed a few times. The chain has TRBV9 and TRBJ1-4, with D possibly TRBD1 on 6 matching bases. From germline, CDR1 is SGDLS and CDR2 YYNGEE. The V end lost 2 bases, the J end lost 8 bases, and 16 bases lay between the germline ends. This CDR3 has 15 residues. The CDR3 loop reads CASSVRGKGGEKLFF. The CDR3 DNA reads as TGTGCCAGCAGCGTCCGTGGAAAGGGGGGGGAAAAACTGTTTTTT.

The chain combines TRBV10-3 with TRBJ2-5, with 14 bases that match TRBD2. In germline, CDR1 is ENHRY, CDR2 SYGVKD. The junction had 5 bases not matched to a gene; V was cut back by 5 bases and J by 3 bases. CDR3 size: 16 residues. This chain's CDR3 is CAISNPGLAGEETQYF. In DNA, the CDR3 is TGTGCCATCAGTAACCCGGGACTAGCGGGAGAAGAGACCCAGTACTTC.

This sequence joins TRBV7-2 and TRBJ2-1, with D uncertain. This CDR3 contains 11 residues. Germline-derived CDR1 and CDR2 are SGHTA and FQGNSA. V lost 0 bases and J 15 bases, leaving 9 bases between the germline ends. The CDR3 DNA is TGTGCCAGCAGCTTAGCCTCGACTGGGTTCTTC. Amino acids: CASSLASTGFF.

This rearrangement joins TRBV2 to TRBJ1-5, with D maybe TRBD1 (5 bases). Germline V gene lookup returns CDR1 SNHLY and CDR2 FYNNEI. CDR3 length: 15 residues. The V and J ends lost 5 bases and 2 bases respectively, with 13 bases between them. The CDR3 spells CASSWSRGGNQPQHF. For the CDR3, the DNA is TGTGCCAGCAGTTGGTCAAGGGGTGGCAATCAGCCCCAGCATTTT.

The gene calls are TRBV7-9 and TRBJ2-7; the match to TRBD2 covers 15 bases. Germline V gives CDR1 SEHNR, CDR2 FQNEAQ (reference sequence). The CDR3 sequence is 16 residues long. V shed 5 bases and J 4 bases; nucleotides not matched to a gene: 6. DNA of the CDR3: TGTGCCAGCAGCCCGGGACTAGCGGGAGGATTATACGAGCAGTACTTC. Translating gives CASSPGLAGGLYEQYF.

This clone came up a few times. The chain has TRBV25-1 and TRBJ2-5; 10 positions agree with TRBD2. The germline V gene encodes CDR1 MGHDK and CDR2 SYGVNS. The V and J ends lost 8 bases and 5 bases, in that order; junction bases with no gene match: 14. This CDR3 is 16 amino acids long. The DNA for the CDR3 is TGTGCCAGCTCTCCGGCAAGCGGGAGGGCAGGGGAGACCCAGTACTTC. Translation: CASSPASGRAGETQYF.

The CDR3 DNA is TGTGCCAGCAGCCAAGTGGCGACAGGGCGATATGGCTACACCTTC. Its protein product is CASSQVATGRYGYTF. The chain carries TRBV4-2 and TRBJ1-2, with 7 positions matching TRBD1. This CDR3 has 15 residues. The trim removed 1 base at V and 5 bases at J, leaving 7 bases unmatched. The germline CDR1 and CDR2 sequences are LGHNA and YNFKEQ.